The 26 T cell receptor beta chains listed next were all sequenced from one sample in a study of radiotherapy plus CTLA-4 blockade in lung cancer. TCRdb's table, derived via immunoSEQ multiplex PCR, lists solely in-frame clones and lacks some. Of some 73,000 clones listed, 74% were seen once; the top ten hold more than 7.5%. Sequenced material: peripheral blood, taken from a patient treated with radiotherapy plus ipilimumab. The source is a human donor with non-small cell lung cancer whose response to radiotherapy plus ipilimumab could not be evaluated.

The chain is built from TRBV28 and TRBJ2-7, with 7 bases aligning to TRBD1. Germline CDR1 reads MDHEN; CDR2 reads SYDVKM. The CDR3 contains 13 residues. Trimming at V came to 6 bases and at J to 2 bases, leaving 4 bases not matched to a gene. This CDR3 reads CASSRQGPYEQYF. The CDR3 nucleotides read TGTGCCAGCAGCCGACAGGGACCCTACGAGCAGTACTTC.

The rearrangement uses TRBV6-6 and TRBJ2-4; D perhaps matches TRBD1 (6 bases). V lost 8 bases to trimming and J lost 0 bases, with 14 bases between them. The germline CDR1 and CDR2 sequences are MNHNY and SVGAGI (reference sequence). This CDR3 is built from 15 residues. CDR3 region: CASADQGLAKNIQYF. CDR3 DNA sequence: TGTGCCAGCGCAGACCAGGGGCTAGCCAAAAACATTCAGTACTTC.

This clone showed up just a few times. V and J are TRBV6-6 and TRBJ1-2, with 10 bases identical to TRBD1. From germline, CDR1 is MNHNY and CDR2 SVGAGI (reference sequence). The CDR3 contains 14 residues. The V and J ends lost 6 bases and 7 bases, in that order; junction bases with no gene match: 8. CDR3 in amino acids: CASSAPGQGPGYTF. The CDR3 DNA reads TGTGCCAGCAGCGCTCCGGGACAGGGGCCTGGCTACACCTTC.

This clone was found a few times. The chain joins TRBV6-1 to TRBJ2-1; the match to TRBD2 covers 13 bases. Germline loops: CDR1 MNHNS, CDR2 SASEGT. Trimming cost V 0 bases and J 6 bases; bases outside gene matches: 8. The CDR3 sequence is 18 residues long. In nucleotides, the CDR3 is TGTGCCAGCAGTGAAGCGTCACTAGCGGGAGGGCCTTTCAATGAGCAGTTCTTC. Residues: CASSEASLAGGPFNEQFF.

The chain carries TRBV28 and TRBJ2-2; 10 bases match TRBD1. V lost 5 bases and J lost 5; bases outside the gene matches: 11. The length of the CDR3 is 17 residues. CDR1 MDHEN and CDR2 SYDVKM come from the germline V gene. The DNA for the CDR3 is TGTGCCAGCAGTCCCTTTCCCCGACAGGGGGCAACCGGGGAGCTGTTTTTT. It encodes CASSPFPRQGATGELFF.

This chain connects TRBV5-5 to TRBJ1-4, with D possibly being TRBD1 (6 bases). The CDR3 runs to 14 residues. CDR1 SGHKS and CDR2 YYEKEE come from the germline V gene (reference sequence). Trimming shortened V by 2 bases and J by 7 bases, and 12 bases separated the two germline ends. CDR3 bases: TGTGCCAGCAGCTTCGGACAGAAGGCTGAAAAACTGTTTTTT. Its translation is CASSFGQKAEKLFF.

This sequence joins TRBV11-2 and TRBJ1-4; 7 positions match TRBD1. The CDR3 length is 14 residues. Germline CDR1 and CDR2: SGHAT and FQNNGV. The V segment lost 10 bases and the J segment 7 bases; nucleotides outside the gene matches: 12. CDR3 residues: CATQLGTVSEKLFF. The CDR3 DNA reads as TGTGCCACCCAGCTTGGGACAGTCAGTGAAAAACTGTTTTTT.

The gene calls are TRBV5-1 and TRBJ1-1; possible D gene TRBD1, 5 bases. Germline CDR1 reads SGHRS; CDR2 reads YFSETQ. Trimming took 4 bases from V and 0 from J, leaving 10 bases between them. The CDR3 is 14 amino acids. In DNA form, the CDR3 reads TGCGCCAGCAGCGGGGGGAGCATGAACACTGAAGCTTTCTTT. It encodes CASSGGSMNTEAFF.

V is TRBV6-6 and J is TRBJ1-5; 7 bases agree with TRBD1. The CDR3 covers 14 residues. Germline CDR1 and CDR2: MNHNY and SVGAGI (reference sequence). Losses at the gene ends were 7 bases for V and 4 bases for J; bases not matched to a gene: 7. The CDR3 DNA reads TGTGCCAGCACCGAGAACAGGGGTAATCAGCCCCAGCATTTT. It translates to CASTENRGNQPQHF.

The chain uses TRBV28 and TRBJ2-2, with TRBD1 identical over 12 bases. This CDR3 is 17 amino acids long. V lost 6 bases, J lost 6 bases, and 11 bases stayed unmatched. CDR1 is MDHEN and CDR2 is SYDVKM in the germline V gene. CDR3 nucleotide sequence: TGTGCCAGCAGCCTCGTCCGGGACAGGGGGCTATCCGGGGAGCTGTTTTTT. Translating it yields CASSLVRDRGLSGELFF.

A few counts support this clone. This chain connects TRBV4-1 to TRBJ2-5, with 10 bases aligning to TRBD2. The germline gives CDR1 MGHRA, CDR2 YSYEKL. V was pared by 4 bases and J by 2 bases, with 1 base of the junction left unmatched. The CDR3 loop spans 14 amino acids. The CDR3: CASSRAGGQETQYF. In nucleotides, the CDR3 is TGCGCCAGCAGCCGAGCGGGGGGGCAAGAGACCCAGTACTTC.

This chain links TRBV6-5 with TRBJ2-7; D may be TRBD2 (5 bases). This CDR3 comprises 14 residues. Trimming shortened V by 2 bases and J by 0 bases, and 8 bases separated the two germline ends. Germline CDR1 is MNHEY and CDR2 is SVGAGI. The CDR3 DNA follows: TGTGCCAGCAGTTACGGGAGCCCCTCCTACGAGCAGTACTTC. Translation gives CASSYGSPSYEQYF.

The chain joins TRBV7-6 to TRBJ2-2; tentatively, D is TRBD1 (6 bases). Germline V lookup: CDR1 SGHVS, CDR2 FNYEAQ. This CDR3 region has 16 residues. Trimming shortened V by 2 bases and J by 4 bases, and 14 bases separated the two germline ends. This chain's CDR3 is CASSLNQGRGTGELFF. CDR3 DNA: TGTGCCAGCAGCTTAAATCAGGGGCGCGGCACCGGGGAGCTGTTTTTT.

The V gene is TRBV6-4, the J gene TRBJ2-1, with a tentative D call TRBD1 (6 bases). CDR1 and CDR2 (germline): MRHNA, SNTAGT. Trimming took off 2 bases at V and 4 bases at J, with 12 bases between the two ends. CDR3 length: 15 residues. The CDR3 here is CASSDGTGRYNEQFF. In nucleotides, the CDR3 is TGTGCCAGCAGTGACGGAACAGGGCGTTACAATGAGCAGTTCTTC.

This clone was counted once. The chain combines TRBV27 with TRBJ1-1; 8 bases agree with TRBD1. CDR1 is MNHEY and CDR2 is SMNVEV in the germline V gene (reference sequence). Unmatched junction bases numbered 3, after V lost 2 bases and J lost 4 bases. The CDR3 extends over 14 amino acids. CDR3 loop: CASSLQGASTEAFF. In DNA form, the CDR3 reads TGTGCCAGCAGTTTACAGGGGGCGAGCACTGAAGCTTTCTTT.

The chain couples TRBV7-2 to TRBJ2-4; 8 bases line up with TRBD1. The CDR3 has 19 amino acids. In germline, CDR1 is SGHTA, CDR2 FQGNSA. The V and J ends lost 5 bases and 0 bases, in that order; junction bases with no gene match: 15. The CDR3 is CASSPRSGQVMLAKNIQYF. The DNA for the CDR3 is TGTGCCAGCAGCCCACGCTCGGGACAGGTGATGCTAGCCAAAAACATTCAGTACTTC.

This clone was counted between two and nine times. The chain joins TRBV18 to TRBJ1-2; 7 bases map to TRBD1. V shed 3 bases, J shed 6 bases, and the junction held 10 bases outside the gene matches. This CDR3 region has 15 residues. Germline CDR1 reads KGHSH; CDR2 reads LQKENI. The CDR3 sequence is CASSPSGQGEDGYTF. The CDR3 DNA follows: TGTGCCAGCTCACCGAGCGGTCAGGGGGAGGATGGCTACACCTTC.

The V and J genes are TRBV11-3 and TRBJ2-2, with 11 nucleotides matching TRBD1. The length of the CDR3 is 16 residues. Losses at the gene ends were 5 bases for V and 4 bases for J; bases not matched to a gene: 6. Germline-derived CDR1 and CDR2 are SGHNT and YENEEA. The CDR3 sequence is CASSPGTGGFTGELFF. CDR3 sequence (DNA): TGTGCCAGCAGCCCCGGGACAGGGGGTTTCACCGGGGAGCTGTTTTTT.

The chain employs TRBV5-1 and TRBJ2-1; TRBD2 agrees at 9 bases. This CDR3 is 13 amino acids long. J lost 3 bases, V lost 6 bases, and 1 base had no gene match. The germline V gene has CDR1 SGHRS and CDR2 YFSETQ. CDR3 sequence reads: CASTSGDYNEQFF. The CDR3 nucleotides read TGCGCCAGCACTAGCGGGGACTACAATGAGCAGTTCTTC. Complete variable domain (other parts from reference TRBV5-1 and TRBJ2-1): KAGVTQTPRYLIKTRGQQVTLSCSPISGHRSVSWYQQTPGQGLQFLFEYFSETQRNKGNFPGRFSGRQFSNSRSEMNVSTLELGDSALYLCASTSGDYNEQFFGPGTRLTVL.

This chain uses TRBV27 with TRBJ1-5; D possibly corresponds to TRBD1 (5 bases). CDR1 is MNHEY, CDR2 SMNVEV, per germline (reference sequence). This CDR3 spans 15 amino acids. Trimming took off 6 bases at V and 7 bases at J, with 19 bases between the two ends. The CDR3 DNA sequence: TGTGCCAGCAGGGTTCGAAAGGGGCTCGAACAGCCCCAGCATTTT. Translating gives CASRVRKGLEQPQHF.

This clone was seen a single time. V is TRBV7-8 and J is TRBJ2-1; 7 bases match TRBD2. The germline gives CDR1 SGHVS, CDR2 FQNEAQ. The CDR3 has 16 amino acids. Germline trimming cut 1 base from V and 6 bases from J; bases unmatched to any gene: 9. This chain's CDR3 is CASSLVRGRWGNEQFF. CDR3 nucleotides: TGTGCCAGCAGCTTAGTACGCGGGAGATGGGGCAATGAGCAGTTCTTC.

The chain links TRBV5-1 to TRBJ1-2; 9 bases are shared with TRBD1. The CDR3 spans 14 residues. Trimming at V came to 4 bases and at J to 4 bases, leaving 5 bases not matched to a gene. Germline V gene lookup returns CDR1 SGHRS and CDR2 YFSETQ. The DNA of the CDR3 is TGCGCCAGCAGCAGGGAGGACAGGGGCTATGGCTACACCTTC. Protein sequence: CASSREDRGYGYTF.

The chain joins TRBV6-5 to TRBJ1-2; TRBD1 might be the D (5 bases). The CDR3 sequence is 13 residues long. V lost 2 bases, J lost 4 bases, and 8 bases lay in between. Germline V gene data show CDR1 as MNHEY and CDR2 as SVGAGI. CDR3 DNA: TGTGCCAGCAGTTACGGCAGGGCCTATGGCTACACCTTC. This encodes CASSYGRAYGYTF.

This clone showed up just a few times. The V gene is TRBV28, the J gene TRBJ1-3; the D gene is possibly TRBD1 (5 bases). From germline, CDR1 is MDHEN and CDR2 SYDVKM. Trimming removed 3 bases at V and 0 bases at J, with 9 bases between. This CDR3 spans 15 amino acids. CDR3 loop: CASSFDSNSGNTIYF. The CDR3 DNA reads as TGTGCCAGCAGTTTCGACAGCAACTCTGGAAACACCATATATTTT.

This rearrangement joins TRBV28 to TRBJ2-6; D might be TRBD1 (6 bases). This CDR3 region has 13 residues. Trimming shortened V by 9 bases and J by 1 base, and 7 bases separated the two germline ends. Germline loops: CDR1 MDHEN, CDR2 SYDVKM. The CDR3 DNA follows: TGTGCCAGTAGGGGGTCTGGGGCCAACGTCCTGACTTTC. It encodes CASRGSGANVLTF.

The chain joins TRBV15 to TRBJ1-4; D perhaps matches TRBD1 (5 bases). Germline assignment: CDR1 LNHNV and CDR2 YYDKDF (reference sequence). V lost 6 bases and J 0 bases, leaving 5 bases between the germline ends. The CDR3 runs 13 residues. The CDR3 spells CATRDTTNEKLFF. In DNA form, the CDR3 reads TGTGCCACCAGGGACACAACTAATGAAAAACTGTTTTTT.